The source of this TCR beta chain is a study of T cells in Graves' hyperthyroidism and ophthalmopathy. TCR beta CDR3 regions were amplified from RNA. The TCR CDR3 was amplified in a first-round RT-PCR using the HTBI primer set. TCRdb called the multiplex PCR reads again in MiXCR, with one record for every CDR3 protein. Counted here are under 350,000 distinct CDR3 sequences, about an eighth occurring once; the ten biggest clones make up approximately 8.6%. This clonotype was seen only a few times. Based on clinical symptoms, serum thyroxine and TRAb, thyroid ultrasound and orbital computed tomography, diagnoses were reached. Predating any ophthalmopathy symptoms, the blood sample was taken at first hyperthyroidism diagnosis. The CDR3 is 15 residues long. Germline V gives CDR1 SGHTA, CDR2 FQGTGA. After removal of 5 bases from V and 2 bases from J, the junction contained 7 bases not matched to a gene.

The sample consisted of blood. The receptor comes from a woman under 40 with Graves' hyperthyroidism that later progressed to Graves' ophthalmopathy. V gene TRBV7-3 combines with J gene TRBJ2-5; 8 bases are shared with TRBD1. The CDR3 loop reads CASSKTGGNQETQYF. CDR3 bases: TGTGCCAGCAGCAAAACAGGGGGTAATCAAGAGACCCAGTACTTC.